These 7 T cell receptor beta chains were sequenced from one sample in a study of CD8+ T cells in alopecia areata. Sequencing templates came from extracted RNA that was reverse transcribed into cDNA. The repertoire was sequenced with immunoSEQ multiplex PCR; TCRdb's copy has only in-frame clones and lacks some. The sample records about 190,000 clones, around 56% being singletons. Indicated treatment: oral pan-JAK inhibitor, 5-10 mg twice daily. This specimen was CD4+ T cells sorted from blood, taken at week 4, from a patient treated with tofacitinib. The receptors were sampled from a human donor with alopecia areata.

The CDR3 region has the DNA TGCAGCACTGCCGGGGTTACTAGCACAGATACGCAGTATTTT. Protein product: CSTAGVTSTDTQYF. The V and J genes are TRBV29-1 and TRBJ2-3; D is perhaps TRBD2 (5 bases). The CDR3 is 14 residues long. The V gene's germline CDR1 is SQVTM and CDR2 ANQGSEA. The V gene lost 8 bases and the J gene lost 0 bases, with 15 bases spanning the gap.

This clone was seen only once. The chain has TRBV4-3 and TRBJ2-6; unclear D gene. Germline values: CDR1 LGHNA, CDR2 YSLEER. The germline V and J ends were trimmed by 4 bases and 0 bases, with 7 bases remaining between them. CDR3 size: 15 residues. CDR3 nucleotide sequence: TGCGCCAGCAGCCGCGGAGACTCTGGGGCCAACGTCCTGACTTTC. Translating gives CASSRGDSGANVLTF.

J is TRBJ1-2 and V is TRBV29-1; 8 nucleotides match TRBD1. The CDR3 contains 11 residues. V gave up 7 bases and J gave up 8 bases; unmatched junction bases: 6. The germline V gene encodes CDR1 SQVTM and CDR2 ANQGSEA. The CDR3 nucleotides read TGCAGCGAACGGACAGGGAAAGGCTACACCTTC. This sequence encodes CSERTGKGYTF. The variable domain in full, completed from reference TRBV29-1 and TRBJ1-2, reads SAVISQKPSRDICQRGTSLTIQCQVDSQVTMMFWYRQQPGQSLTLIATANQGSEATYESGFVIDKFPISRPNLTFSTLTVSNMSPEDSSIYLCSERTGKGYTFGSGTRLTVV.

This sequence joins TRBV9 and TRBJ1-2; 8 nucleotides align to TRBD1. Losses at the gene ends were 0 bases for V and 2 bases for J; bases not matched to a gene: 6. This CDR3 spans 16 amino acids. The V gene's germline CDR1 is SGDLS and CDR2 YYNGEE. The CDR3 region has the DNA TGTGCCAGCAGCGTAGCTGGGACAGGTAGAAACTATGGCTACACCTTC. Translating gives CASSVAGTGRNYGYTF.

This chain joins TRBV30 and TRBJ1-1; TRBD1 agrees at 8 bases. This CDR3 is 13 amino acids long. Germline V lookup: CDR1 GTSNPN, CDR2 SVGIG (reference sequence). Trimming at V came to 3 bases and at J to 2 bases, leaving 2 bases not matched to a gene. The CDR3 nucleotides are TGTGCCTGGAGGACAGGGGTAAACACTGAAGCTTTCTTT. Amino acid sequence: CAWRTGVNTEAFF. The whole variable domain, filled in from reference TRBV30 and TRBJ1-1, reads SQTIHQWPATLVQPVGSPLSLECTVEGTSNPNLYWYRQAAGRGLQLLFYSVGIGQISSEVPQNLSASRPQDRQFILSSKKLLLSDSGFYLCAWRTGVNTEAFFGQGTRLTVV.

This sequence joins TRBV6-5 and TRBJ1-1; the D is unclear. This CDR3 has 13 residues. V was cut by 8 bases and J by 0 bases, with 10 bases left in between. The germline V gene has CDR1 MNHEY and CDR2 SVGAGI. The CDR3 loop is CASHGRLNTEAFF. CDR3 DNA sequence: TGTGCCAGCCACGGGCGACTGAACACTGAAGCTTTCTTT.

The genes are TRBV30 and TRBJ2-6, with D tentatively TRBD2 (6 bases). The CDR3 is made up of 17 amino acids. V gave up 0 bases and J gave up 0 bases, with 12 bases separating them. Germline V gene sequence: CDR1 GTSNPN, CDR2 SVGIG (reference sequence). Here the CDR3 reads CAWSVQRASSGANVLTF. Here the CDR3 DNA reads TGTGCCTGGAGTGTACAGCGGGCGAGCTCTGGGGCCAACGTCCTGACTTTC.